One TCR beta chain is described in this entry. The antigen it binds to is not known. Base qualities were left out, and no much larger clone turns up one base away. The sample belongs to a study of pediatric ulcerative colitis (dated by TCRdb to between 2017 and 2020). For context, the study as a whole: Of the ulcerative colitis patients, seven or eight had pancolitis and two had left-sided colitis, and histology in every patient was consistent with ulcerative colitis. From 9 or 10 newly diagnosed, treatment-naive pediatric ulcerative colitis patients and a few non-IBD control children, paired blood and rectal samples were collected. By Pediatric Ulcerative Colitis Activity Index, mild disease was classified in a couple of patients, moderate disease in four and acute severe colitis in three.

Overall results and qualifications from the work: The healthy control group was small, consisting of only four individuals. A couple of rectal CDR3 clonotypes were found in every ulcerative colitis patient but in no control. Because the repertoires came from total lymphocyte DNA, rare subsets such as regulatory T cells may have patterns that are not reflected. For technical reasons, substantially fewer templates were yielded by the blood samples of two patients, and these blood samples were excluded from blood-rectal overlap analysis. Significantly higher autologous blood-rectal clonal overlap was found in ulcerative colitis patients than in controls, which suggested increased T cell trafficking to inflamed tissue. Features of the rectal repertoire distinguished controls, mild-moderate colitis patients and acute severe colitis patients, and in acute severe colitis rectal diversity was lower because of clonal expansions. T cells from blood may have been included in the rectal pinch biopsies, particularly in patients with overt colitis.

The junction carries 13 bases between V and J, which are trimmed by 5 bases and 6 bases respectively. For CDR1 and CDR2, the germline V gene lists SNHLY and FYNNEI. The CDR3 starts with the cysteine, ends with the phenylalanine, and has 13 residues. The sequence is cut down to CDR3 DNA, 39 bases in frame from base 1. Using the immunoSEQ TRB Survey service, rearranged CDR3 beta regions were amplified from genomic DNA with multiplex V and J primers. To keep depth equal across samples, survey-level sequencing depth of up to 500,000 reads per sample was applied. The libraries were purified, combined into pools and sequenced with Illumina technology. As for the original processing: Productive clonality, sample overlap, pairwise scatters, CDR3 beta length, V/D/J gene usage and productiveness were assessed with immunoSEQ online tools. Calculated diversity was defined as the number of unique rearrangements divided by total templates, multiplied by 100, and Shannon and Simpson indices were computed as well. Principal component analysis was performed on Z-score normalized data with the R prcomp function and the ggbiplot package. Morisita's index was used to quantify the clonal overlap between blood and rectum within each subject. TCRdb obtained this table from immuneACCESS and retained in-frame rearrangements with V and J assigned. These tables miss some clones; where compared with another copy, unresolved V genes account for less than half of the shortfall, and the remainder is unexplained. V and J calls and clone size are given by that table; D and trimming were obtained from the DNA. The sample table records some 40,000 clones; roughly 70% of these occur just once. The ten most abundant clones make up roughly 8.6% of the sample.

During colonoscopy, one to two pinch biopsies were obtained from the rectum for research purposes. No immunosuppressive medication had been given to the ulcerative colitis patients before the diagnostic colonoscopy. Before DNA was isolated, the rectal biopsies underwent proteinase K digestion. The Wizard kit (Promega) was used to extract genomic DNA from the blood and intestinal samples. This chain joins TRBV2 to TRBJ1-2; TRBD1 is a possible D gene, resting on 5 matching bases. The clonotype was recovered from a boy aged 5-17 years with severe ulcerative colitis. The sample comprised gut tissue. The sequence in DNA is TGTGCCAGCAGTTTGGCAGGGAGTCATGGCTACACCTTC. This codes for CASSLAGSHGYTF.